The entry below describes one T cell receptor (beta chain). This specimen belongs to a study of T cells in Graves' hyperthyroidism and ophthalmopathy. Amplification targeted TCR beta CDR3 regions from RNA transcripts. Primed by the HTBI set, a first-round RT-PCR was run on the TCR CDR3. TCRdb processed the multiplex PCR reads anew with MiXCR; each CDR3 protein has one entry. The sample has roughly 740,000 distinct CDR3 sequences, about 16% seen once; the top ten hold about 8.4%. Patients were aged 18 to 65, had disease duration under 2 months, and had newly diagnosed hyperthyroidism. Patients having uncontrolled infection, another autoimmune disease, pregnancy or lactation were not included. CDR3 length equals 17 residues. CDR1 and CDR2 from the germline V gene are MDHEN and SYDVKM. The junction had 14 bases not matched to a gene; V was cut back by 5 bases and J by 4 bases.

The TCR sequence derives from a man in his late teens or twenties with Graves' hyperthyroidism. This sequence joins TRBV28 and TRBJ1-2; TRBD1 matches 9 bases. Material: blood. CDR3 coding DNA: TGTGCCAGCAGTCCACGGACAGGGGCAGAGGTCTTCTATGGCTACACCTTC. This codes for CASSPRTGAEVFYGYTF.